A selection of T cell receptor beta chains follows, all from one sample in a study of blood T cells in healthy people across ages. MiXCR, applied by TCRdb to the 5' RACE reads, yields one record per CDR3 protein. The data hold approximately 880,000 distinct CDR3 sequences, with roughly 52% observed a single time. The sample consisted of blood. The receptors stem from a man younger than 45 in good health. Each CDR3 is given with its conserved first and last residue. Fields, in order: V gene, D gene, clone size, J gene, CDR3 DNA, CDR3 protein. D genes are given only for firm matches. Size values are once, few and many counts, or a class for expanded clones, and some rows have none.

TRBV27	TRBD1	NA	TRBJ2-7	TGTGCCAGCAGTCCGCTACAGGGGTCGGACGAGCAGTACTTC	CASSPLQGSDEQYF
TRBV12-3/TRBV12-4	NA	NA	TRBJ2-3	TGTGCCAGCAGAACTGGGAGAACAGATACGCGGTATTTT	CASRTGRTDTRYF
TRBV7-2	NA	NA	TRBJ2-1	TGTGCCAGCAGCTTAGGGGGGCGGGCCCGCCCCCAGTTCTTC	CASSLGGRARPQFF
TRBV6-5	NA	NA	TRBJ1-1	TGTGCCAGCAGCATACGTGGAGGCCACACTGAAGCTTTCTTT	CASSIRGGHTEAFF
TRBV6-6	NA	NA	TRBJ2-7	TGTGCCAGCAAACAGGCGAGCTACGAGCAGTACTTC	CASKQASYEQYF
TRBV3-1	TRBD2	NA	TRBJ2-5	TGTGCCAGCAGCCAGTTGGGACGGGGGGGGAAAGAGACCCAGTACTTC	CASSQLGRGGKETQYF
TRBV27	NA	NA	TRBJ2-3	TGTGCCGGCAGCCCCGGGACGGGTTCCACAGATACGCAGTATTTT	CAGSPGTGSTDTQYF
TRBV4-2	TRBD1	few	TRBJ1-2	TGTGCCAGCAGCCAAGTCGGACAGGATGGCTACACCTTC	CASSQVGQDGYTF
TRBV6-1	NA	NA	TRBJ1-1	TGTGCCAGCAGTGCCGTTTTGGACACTGAAGCTTTCTTT	CASSAVLDTEAFF
TRBV5-1	NA	few	TRBJ2-2	TGCGCCAGCAGGACAGGGACTACCGGGGAGCTGTTTTTT	CASRTGTTGELFF
TRBV7-2	NA	NA	TRBJ2-2	TGTGCCAGCATCCTAAATACGCTCACCGGGGAGCTGTTTTTT	CASILNTLTGELFF